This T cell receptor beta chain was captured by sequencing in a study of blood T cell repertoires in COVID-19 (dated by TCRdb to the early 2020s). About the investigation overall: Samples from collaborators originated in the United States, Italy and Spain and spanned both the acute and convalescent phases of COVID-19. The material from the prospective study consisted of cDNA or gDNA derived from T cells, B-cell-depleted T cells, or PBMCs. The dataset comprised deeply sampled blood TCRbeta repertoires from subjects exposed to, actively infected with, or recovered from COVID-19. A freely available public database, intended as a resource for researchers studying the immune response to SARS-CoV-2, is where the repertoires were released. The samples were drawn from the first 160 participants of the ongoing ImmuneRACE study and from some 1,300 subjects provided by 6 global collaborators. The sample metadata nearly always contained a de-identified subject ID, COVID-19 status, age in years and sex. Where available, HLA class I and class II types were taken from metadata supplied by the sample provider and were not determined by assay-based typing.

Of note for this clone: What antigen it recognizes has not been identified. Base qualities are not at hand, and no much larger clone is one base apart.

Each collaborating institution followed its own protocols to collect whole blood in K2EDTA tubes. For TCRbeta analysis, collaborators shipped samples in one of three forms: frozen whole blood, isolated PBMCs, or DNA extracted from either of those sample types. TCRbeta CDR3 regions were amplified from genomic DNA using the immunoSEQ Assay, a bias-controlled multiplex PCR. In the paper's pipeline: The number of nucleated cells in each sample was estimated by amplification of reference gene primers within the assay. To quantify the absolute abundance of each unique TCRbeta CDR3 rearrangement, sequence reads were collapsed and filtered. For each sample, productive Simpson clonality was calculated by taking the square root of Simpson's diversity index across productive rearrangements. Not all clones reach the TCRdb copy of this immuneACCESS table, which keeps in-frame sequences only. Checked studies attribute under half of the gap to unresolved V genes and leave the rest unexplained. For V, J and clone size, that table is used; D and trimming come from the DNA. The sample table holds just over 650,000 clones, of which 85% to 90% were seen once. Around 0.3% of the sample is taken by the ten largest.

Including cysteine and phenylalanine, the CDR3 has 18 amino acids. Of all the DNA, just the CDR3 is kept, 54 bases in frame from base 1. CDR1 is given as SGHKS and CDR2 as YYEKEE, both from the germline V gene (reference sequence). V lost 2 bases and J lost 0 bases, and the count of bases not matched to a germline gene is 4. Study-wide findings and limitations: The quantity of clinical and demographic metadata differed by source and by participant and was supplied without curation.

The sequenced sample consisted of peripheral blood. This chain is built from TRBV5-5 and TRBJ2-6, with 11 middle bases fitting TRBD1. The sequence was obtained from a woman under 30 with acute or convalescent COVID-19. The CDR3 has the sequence CASSFRTGGLSGANVLTF. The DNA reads TGTGCCAGCAGCTTTCGGACAGGGGGCCTCTCTGGGGCCAACGTCCTGACTTTC.